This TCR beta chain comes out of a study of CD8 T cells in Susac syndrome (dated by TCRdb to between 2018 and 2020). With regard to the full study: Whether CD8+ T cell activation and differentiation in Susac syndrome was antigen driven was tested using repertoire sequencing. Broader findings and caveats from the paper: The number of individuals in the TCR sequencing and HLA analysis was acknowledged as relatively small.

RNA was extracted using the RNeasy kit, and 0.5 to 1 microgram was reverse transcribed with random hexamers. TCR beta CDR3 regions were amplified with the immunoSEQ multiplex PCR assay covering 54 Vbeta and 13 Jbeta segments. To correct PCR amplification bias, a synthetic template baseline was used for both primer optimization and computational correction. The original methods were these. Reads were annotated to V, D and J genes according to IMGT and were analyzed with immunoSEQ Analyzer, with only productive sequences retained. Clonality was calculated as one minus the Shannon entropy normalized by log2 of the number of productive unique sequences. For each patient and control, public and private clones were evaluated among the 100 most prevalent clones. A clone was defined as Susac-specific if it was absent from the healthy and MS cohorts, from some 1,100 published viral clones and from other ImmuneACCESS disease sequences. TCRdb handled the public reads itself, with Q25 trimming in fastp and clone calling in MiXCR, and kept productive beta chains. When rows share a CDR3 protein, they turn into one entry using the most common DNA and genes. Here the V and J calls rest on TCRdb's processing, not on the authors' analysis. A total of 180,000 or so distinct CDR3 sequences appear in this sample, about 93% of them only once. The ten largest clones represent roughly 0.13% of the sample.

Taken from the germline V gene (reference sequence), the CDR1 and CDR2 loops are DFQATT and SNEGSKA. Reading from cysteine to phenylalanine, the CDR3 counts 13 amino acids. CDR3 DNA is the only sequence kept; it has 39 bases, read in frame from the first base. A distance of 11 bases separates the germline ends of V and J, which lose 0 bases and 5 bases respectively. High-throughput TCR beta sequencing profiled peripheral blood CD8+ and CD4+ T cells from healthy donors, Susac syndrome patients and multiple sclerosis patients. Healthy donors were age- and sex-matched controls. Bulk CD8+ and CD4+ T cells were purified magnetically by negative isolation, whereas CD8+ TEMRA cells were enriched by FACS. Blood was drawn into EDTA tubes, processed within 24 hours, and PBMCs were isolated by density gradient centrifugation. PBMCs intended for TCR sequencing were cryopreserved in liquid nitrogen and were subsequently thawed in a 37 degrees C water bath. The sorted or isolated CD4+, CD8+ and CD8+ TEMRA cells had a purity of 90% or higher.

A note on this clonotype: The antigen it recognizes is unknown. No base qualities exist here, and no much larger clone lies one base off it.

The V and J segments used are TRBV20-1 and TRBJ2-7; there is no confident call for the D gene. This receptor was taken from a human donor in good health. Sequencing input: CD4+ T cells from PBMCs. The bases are TGCAGTGCTAGAGATCCGGGCCGCCACGAGCAGTACTTC. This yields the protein CSARDPGRHEQYF.